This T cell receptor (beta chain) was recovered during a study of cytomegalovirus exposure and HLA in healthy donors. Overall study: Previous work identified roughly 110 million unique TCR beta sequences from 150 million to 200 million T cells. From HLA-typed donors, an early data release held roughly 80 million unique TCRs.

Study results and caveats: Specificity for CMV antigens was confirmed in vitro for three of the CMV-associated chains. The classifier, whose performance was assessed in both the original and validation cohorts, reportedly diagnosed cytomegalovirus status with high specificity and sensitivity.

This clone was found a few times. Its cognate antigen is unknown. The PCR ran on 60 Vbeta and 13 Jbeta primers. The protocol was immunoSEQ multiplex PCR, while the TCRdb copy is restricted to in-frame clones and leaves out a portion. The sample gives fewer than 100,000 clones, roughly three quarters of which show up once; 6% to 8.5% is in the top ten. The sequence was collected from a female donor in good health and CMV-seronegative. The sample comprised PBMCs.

Written as DNA, the CDR3 is TGCAGCGTCAGAGGGAATTTTCCATCGTACGAGCAGTACTTC. Amino acids: CSVRGNFPSYEQYF. The genes are TRBV29-1 and TRBJ2-7; D is possibly TRBD2 (5 bases). Germline values: CDR1 SQVTM, CDR2 ANQGSEA. The length of the CDR3 is 14 residues. V was trimmed by 6 bases and J by 4 bases, leaving 19 bases between them.